Listed below are T cell receptor beta chains from one sample, sequenced in a study of post-analysis software for immune sequencing data. TCRdb recomputed calls from the PCR reads with MiXCR, one row per CDR3 protein. Among some 890,000 distinct CDR3 sequences listed, about 53% were seen once. Sequencing input: blood. These receptor sequences come from a girl aged 5-17 years with multiple sclerosis. Each CDR3 is given with its conserved first and last residue. The D gene is left open where the match is weak. Expanded clones are given a class, and other clones once, few, many or no size at all.

TRBV2	few	TRBD1	TRBJ1-5	CASRDLGQASNQPQHF	TGTGCCAGCAGGGACCTTGGACAGGCTAGCAATCAGCCCCAGCATTTT
TRBV28	-	-	TRBJ1-3	CASSLTGTGNTIYF	TGTGCCAGCAGTCTTACAGGGACTGGAAACACCATATATTTT
TRBV7-6	-	-	TRBJ2-7	CAGSLEKVSVEQYF	TGTGCCGGCAGCTTAGAAAAGGTGTCGGTCGAGCAGTACTTC
TRBV10-3	few	TRBD2	TRBJ2-1	CAISAPSGKSYNEQFF	TGTGCCATCAGTGCCCCTAGCGGGAAGTCCTACAATGAGCAGTTCTTC
TRBV18	-	TRBD2	TRBJ2-5	CASSLTTGLAGLSQETQYF	TGTGCCAGCTCACTTACCACGGGACTAGCGGGACTGAGCCAAGAGACCCAGTACTTC
TRBV5-1	-	-	TRBJ1-1	CASSRDVLNTEAFF	TGCGCCAGCAGCAGGGACGTATTGAACACTGAAGCTTTCTTT
TRBV15	once	TRBD2	TRBJ2-3	CATSVVGGPSDTQYF	TGTGCCACCAGCGTTGTGGGAGGGCCCTCAGATACGCAGTATTTT
TRBV5-4	-	TRBD1	TRBJ1-1	CASSLSPTGGPNTEAFF	TGTGCCAGCAGCTTGTCCCCGACAGGGGGGCCGAACACTGAAGCTTTCTTT
TRBV18	-	TRBD2	TRBJ2-7	CASHAIAGGRYEQYF	TGTGCCAGCCACGCAATAGCGGGAGGCAGGTACGAGCAGTACTTC
TRBV6-1	-	-	TRBJ2-7	CASSEASLMRGLYYEQYF	TGTGCCAGCAGTGAAGCGTCCCTGATGAGGGGGTTGTACTACGAGCAGTACTTC
TRBV5-1	-	-	TRBJ1-2	CASSSSGVGGGYTF	TGCGCCAGCAGCTCCTCGGGGGTGGGAGGCGGCTACACCTTC
TRBV12-3/TRBV12-4	-	TRBD1	TRBJ2-1	CASSRGLDRILDEQFF	TGTGCCAGCAGTCGGGGCTTGGACAGGATCCTGGATGAGCAGTTCTTC
TRBV7-9	-	TRBD1	TRBJ2-1	CVSSGTGRSSYNEQFF	TGTGTCAGCAGCGGGACAGGGAGGAGCTCCTACAATGAGCAGTTCTTC
TRBV4-1	-	-	TRBJ2-1	CASSQEKNRLNGQFF	TGCGCCAGCAGCCAAGAAAAAAACAGGCTCAATGGGCAGTTCTTC
TRBV19	few	-	TRBJ2-7	CASSIDLSVSSYEQYF	TGTGCCAGTAGTATAGATCTTTCGGTTAGCTCCTACGAGCAGTACTTC